This T cell receptor (beta chain) was identified during a study of T cell responses to AZD1222 COVID-19 vaccine. The count of this clone is one. Using immunoSEQ multiplex PCR, the repertoire was profiled, and TCRdb retains in-frame clones only, with some absent. The repertoire consists of approximately 82,000 clones, with roughly 81% occurring once and the leading ten covering around 13%. Germline CDR1 is SGHKS and CDR2 is YYEKEE (reference sequence). Trimming removed 9 bases from V and 3 bases from J, with 12 bases in between. CDR3 length: 12 amino acids. V and J are TRBV5-5 and TRBJ1-1, with no clear D. The source material was peripheral blood, sampled on day 0 of AZD1222 vaccination. This TCR was sampled from an adult in good health. The CDR3 is CATSLTYTEAFF. The DNA for the CDR3 is TGTGCCACCTCATTAACATACACTGAAGCTTTCTTT.